This TCR beta chain was sequenced for a study of cytomegalovirus exposure and HLA in healthy donors. Study-wide points: Confirmation in vitro established that a few CMV-associated chains were specific for CMV antigens.

Comments on this clone: Its specificity is unknown.

PCR amplification relied on 60 Vbeta primers (plus 13 Jbeta primers). In the original analysis: The authors later counted about 80 million unique TCR beta chains, around 9.9 million of them shared. Using immunoSEQ multiplex PCR, the repertoire was profiled, and TCRdb retains in-frame clones only, with some absent. Clone size and V and J calls were adopted from that table, with D and trimming inferred from the DNA. The data hold tens of thousands of clones, with roughly three quarters observed a single time. The J segment lost 3 bases and the V segment lost 5 bases, leaving 3 bases of the junction unmatched. In germline, CDR1 is MNHEY, CDR2 SVGAGI. This CDR3 spans 13 amino acids.

The origin of this receptor is a woman between 45 and 65 years old in good health and CMV-seropositive. The chain uses TRBV6-5 and TRBJ2-5; 7 bases match TRBD2. Sequencing used PBMCs. The CDR3 sequence: CASSRLAKETQYF. DNA for the CDR3: TGTGCCAGCAGTCGACTAGCAAAAGAGACCCAGTACTTC.